The clone carrying this T cell receptor beta chain was counted only a few times. The sample is drawn from a study of blood T cells in healthy people across ages. CDR1 and CDR2 from the germline V gene are SQVTM and ANQGSEA. Trimming stripped 0 bases from V and 4 bases from J, with 9 bases between. The CDR3 spans 13 residues. Then a second PCR, running about 6 to 12 cycles, was carried out with a sample-barcoded 5' primer and a J-beta primer mix. TCRdb reanalysed the 5' RACE reads using MiXCR and keeps one entry per CDR3 protein. The sample consists of 1,300,000 or so distinct CDR3 sequences, approximately 63% of them appearing once.

The source is a man younger than 35 in good health. The chain employs TRBV29-1 and TRBJ1-2, with no clear D. Sequences were obtained from blood. The CDR3 bases are TGCAGCGTTGAAGATCGCGTAAGCTATGGCTACACCTTC. Its translation is CSVEDRVSYGYTF.